A selection of T cell receptor beta chains follows, all from one sample in a study of vaccination and CD4 T cells after COVID-19. These receptors have no identified antigens. MiXCR, applied by TCRdb to the PCR reads, yields one record per CDR3 protein. The sample records about 18,000 distinct CDR3 sequences, over 75% being singletons. Specimen: CD4+ T cells from blood, cultured in vitro, collected after SARS-CoV-2 vaccination. The receptors here all came from a human donor who received a COVID-19 vaccine. Both conserved end residues are part of each CDR3. The order of the fields is V gene, clone size, D gene, J gene, CDR3 DNA, CDR3 protein. The D gene is left open where the match is weak. The size of a clone is reported for some rows only, either as once, few or many, or as a class for expanded clones.

>TRBV6-1|once|TRBD1|TRBJ1-5
TGTGCCAGCAGTGAAGTCCTGGGGACAGATAGCAATCAGCCCCAGCATTTT
CASSEVLGTDSNQPQHF
>TRBV6-1|few|.|TRBJ1-1
TGTGCCAGCAGTGATGGGGATTTGGGCACTGAAGCTTTCTTT
CASSDGDLGTEAFF
>TRBV9|.|TRBD1|TRBJ1-2
TGTGCCAGCAGCGTAAGGCCCCGGGACAGCCCTAAGGATGGCTACACCTTC
CASSVRPRDSPKDGYTF
>TRBV6-1|.|.|TRBJ1-2
TGTGCCAGCAGTGAGGGGGTCCTCTATGGCTACACCTTC
CASSEGVLYGYTF
>TRBV9|.|.|TRBJ2-3
TGTGCCAGCAGCCCCACGGGTGGCGATACGCAGTATTTT
CASSPTGGDTQYF
>TRBV11-3|.|TRBD1|TRBJ1-5
TGTGCCAGCCGACAGGGAGGCAATCAGCCCCAGCATTTT
CASRQGGNQPQHF
>TRBV5-1|.|.|TRBJ2-5
TGCGCCAGCAGCTTTGGAGGGACGGGGCGGCAAGAGACCCAGTACTTC
CASSFGGTGRQETQYF
>TRBV20-1|.|.|TRBJ1-4
TGCAGTGCTAGAGAGACGGCGGCGACTAATGAAAAACTGTTTTTT
CSARETAATNEKLFF
>TRBV21-1|.|.|TRBJ1-2
TGTGCCAGCAGCAAAGAATTAGGGGTTGGCTACACCTTC
CASSKELGVGYTF
>TRBV18|.|.|TRBJ1-2
TGTGCCAGCTCCCAACCGAGGCTAAACAATGGCTACACCTTC
CASSQPRLNNGYTF
>TRBV12-3/TRBV12-4|few|TRBD1|TRBJ1-6
TGTGCCAGCAGTACCGACAGGGGGCTGTTCCGCTCACCCCTCCACTTT
CASSTDRGLFRSPLHF
>TRBV2|.|.|TRBJ2-5
TGTGCCAGCAGTGCGGTCAGGGGTAGGGAGACCCAGTACTTC
CASSAVRGRETQYF
>TRBV6-4|few|TRBD1|TRBJ1-1
TGTGCCAGCAGCCCCGGGACAGGGAGGACTGAAGCTTTCTTT
CASSPGTGRTEAFF
>TRBV5-1|once|.|TRBJ1-2
TGCGCCAGCAGCTTGGAAAGAAACTATGGCTACACCTTC
CASSLERNYGYTF
>TRBV20-1|few|.|TRBJ1-2
TGCAGTGCCCTGGGGGGGGACGCTAACTATGGCTACACCTTC
CSALGGDANYGYTF
>TRBV7-9|.|TRBD1|TRBJ1-5
TGTGCCAGCAGCTCAATGTCCGGGACAGTCGAGAATCGGCCCCAGCATTTT
CASSSMSGTVENRPQHF
>TRBV6-1|.|.|TRBJ2-3
TGTGCCAGCACTGAATTGGGCCGGTTAATGGCGCAGTATTTT
CASTELGRLMAQYF
>TRBV6-1|few|.|TRBJ1-2
TGTGCCAGCAGCGGAGGGGGGGCCGCTAACTATGGCTACACCTTC
CASSGGGAANYGYTF
>TRBV5-1|.|TRBD1|TRBJ2-7
TGCGCCAGCAGCTTGGCCAGGGGGCGATCCTACGAGCAGTACTTC
CASSLARGRSYEQYF
>TRBV27|.|.|TRBJ1-2
TGTGCCAGCAGTCCGAGGGACGGAGGGTATTATGGCTACACCTTC
CASSPRDGGYYGYTF
>TRBV2|.|.|TRBJ2-3
TGTGCCAGCAGAGAATTGAGCACAGATACGCAGTATTTT
CASRELSTDTQYF
>TRBV6-1|.|.|TRBJ2-1
TGTGCCAGCAGTGGACATTCCAGGTGGGCGGGGTACAATGAGCAGTTCTTC
CASSGHSRWAGYNEQFF
>TRBV19|.|TRBD2|TRBJ2-3
TGTGCCAGTAGTATAGAAAACTTCCGGGGGGAGAACACAGATACGCAGTATTTT
CASSIENFRGENTDTQYF
>TRBV19|.|.|TRBJ1-1
TGTGCCAGTAGTATAAGGCCTGGAGGGAGGACTGAAGCTTTCTTT
CASSIRPGGRTEAFF
>TRBV5-1|.|TRBD1|TRBJ1-6
TGCGCCAGCAGCATGGGACAGGGGAATTCACCCCTCCACTTT
CASSMGQGNSPLHF
>TRBV6-1|.|.|TRBJ2-7
TGTGCCAGCAGGGGAATGTGGGACCCTTCCTACGAGCAGTACTTC
CASRGMWDPSYEQYF
>TRBV19|.|TRBD1|TRBJ1-5
TGTGCCAGTATCCCGGGACAGGGGGCAGTATCTAGCAATCAGCCCCAGCATTTT
CASIPGQGAVSSNQPQHF
>TRBV12-3/TRBV12-4|.|.|TRBJ1-2
TGTGCCAGCAGTTTCCCGGGGGGTGGCTACACCTTC
CASSFPGGGYTF
>TRBV20-1|.|.|TRBJ1-6
TGCAGTGCTAGTGTGGCAGGGCCTAATAATTCACCCCTCCACTTT
CSASVAGPNNSPLHF
>TRBV30|once|.|TRBJ1-1
TGTGCCTGGAGTCCGCTGGACGGAGGAGAAGCTTTCTTT
CAWSPLDGGEAFF
>TRBV29-1|.|TRBD1|TRBJ1-2
TGCAGCGTCCCGGGACAGAACTATGGCTACACCTTC
CSVPGQNYGYTF
>TRBV6-1|.|TRBD2|TRBJ2-7
TGTGCCAGCAGGAAGAAGCGGGGGACCATCTACTACGAGCAGTACTTC
CASRKKRGTIYYEQYF
>TRBV24-1|.|.|TRBJ1-2
TGTGCCACCAGGGGTCTACGGACGGCAAACTATGGCTACACCTTC
CATRGLRTANYGYTF
>TRBV20-1|.|.|TRBJ2-5
TGCAGTGCTGAGTCTGGGGGGTACCAAGAGACCCAGTACTTC
CSAESGGYQETQYF
>TRBV6-5|.|TRBD1|TRBJ2-3
TGTGCCAGCAGTTCTAGGACAGGGGGCACAGATACGCAGTATTTT
CASSSRTGGTDTQYF
>TRBV20-1|.|.|TRBJ1-1
TGCAGTGCTACCTACCCCGGGGGGGAGGCTTTGGCTTTCTTT
CSATYPGGEALAFF
>TRBV7-9|.|.|TRBJ2-2
TGTGCCAGCAGCTTAATAGAAAACACCGGGGAGCTGTTTTTT
CASSLIENTGELFF
>TRBV20-1|.|TRBD1|TRBJ1-5
TGCAGTGCTAGAAACAGGGGGAAAGGCAATCAGCCCCAGCATTTT
CSARNRGKGNQPQHF
>TRBV7-9|once|.|TRBJ1-1
TGTGCCAGCAGCCGCGCCGGGACATTGAACACTGAAGCTTTCTTT
CASSRAGTLNTEAFF
>TRBV12-3/TRBV12-4|.|.|TRBJ1-1
TGTGCCAGCAGTTTTAACCTTAAGAACACTGAAGCTTTCTTT
CASSFNLKNTEAFF
>TRBV24-1|.|.|TRBJ1-1
TGTGCCACCAGTTCAACCGACTCGGGAGAAGCTTTCTTT
CATSSTDSGEAFF
>TRBV6-1|.|.|TRBJ1-2
TGTGCCAGCACCCCAACCAGGGACGGCTACACCTTC
CASTPTRDGYTF
>TRBV19|.|.|TRBJ1-1
TGTGCCAGTAGTATCGCCAGGGGGAACACTGAAGCTTTCTTT
CASSIARGNTEAFF
>TRBV12-3/TRBV12-4|.|.|TRBJ1-2
TGTGCCAGCAGCTGGCCAAGGGCTGGCTACACCTTC
CASSWPRAGYTF
>TRBV10-3|few|TRBD2|TRBJ2-3
TGTGCCACCAAACTAGCGGGGACCACAGATACGCAGTATTTT
CATKLAGTTDTQYF
>TRBV20-1|.|TRBD1|TRBJ1-2
TGCAGTGCGGCCGACAGGGGGGTTAACTATGGCTACACCTTC
CSAADRGVNYGYTF
>TRBV20-1|.|TRBD1|TRBJ1-1
TGCAGTGCTAGAGATTGGGACAGGGTCTATGAAGCTTTCTTT
CSARDWDRVYEAFF
>TRBV20-1|.|.|TRBJ2-7
TGCAGTGCTAGAGATCTGGGGGGGACATCCTACGAGCAGTACTTC
CSARDLGGTSYEQYF